The 25 T cell receptor beta chains reported below all come from one sample, sequenced in a study of CD8+ T cells in alopecia areata. Sequencing relied on a cDNA template that was reverse transcribed from extracted RNA. Generated by immunoSEQ multiplex PCR, the TCRdb table keeps only in-frame clones and is missing some. Seen here are roughly 190,000 clones, around 64% observed once, and the top ten hold approximately 1.2%. Sample treatment: oral pan-JAK inhibitor, 5-10 mg twice daily. Sample: CD4+ T cells sorted from blood, taken around week 49, from a patient treated with tofacitinib. Receptors originate from a human donor with alopecia areata.

The chain has TRBV2 and TRBJ1-1, with a tentative D call TRBD1 (5 bases). Germline V gene lookup returns CDR1 SNHLY and CDR2 FYNNEI. CDR3 length equals 12 residues. Deletions cut 8 bases from V and 12 bases from J, with 19 bases between. The CDR3 bases are TGTGCCAGCGGTTTAGGGGATTTTGCAACTTTCTTT. Amino acids: CASGLGDFATFF.

There are a few counts of this clone. The chain uses TRBV29-1 and TRBJ2-2; perhaps TRBD2 as D (5 bases). The CDR3 contains 14 residues. Germline assignment: CDR1 SQVTM and CDR2 ANQGSEA. The ends were cut back, 6 bases at V and 5 bases at J, with 16 bases in the middle. DNA of the CDR3: TGCAGCGTGGCCTTCGGGCGAGGGACCGGGGAGCTGTTTTTT. Translating it yields CSVAFGRGTGELFF.

V is TRBV9 and J is TRBJ2-3; D may be TRBD1 (6 bases). Trimming removed 3 bases from V and 9 bases from J, with 11 bases in between. Germline CDR1 SGDLS, CDR2 YYNGEE. The CDR3 runs to 12 residues. The CDR3 protein is CASSGTGYTQYF. The CDR3 nucleotides are TGTGCCAGCAGCGGAACAGGGTACACGCAGTATTTT.

This clone has only a few counts. The DNA of the CDR3 is TGTGCCAGCAGCCAAAGGACAGGAGGGGGCCACTATGGCTACACCTTC. Its translation is CASSQRTGGGHYGYTF. The chain couples TRBV14 to TRBJ1-2; TRBD1 matches at 7 bases. Per germline, CDR1 SGHDN and CDR2 FVKESK. The J segment lost 3 bases and the V segment lost 2 bases, leaving 9 bases of the junction unmatched. The length of the CDR3 is 16 residues.

The chain joins TRBV2 to TRBJ2-5; D gene unclear. This CDR3 is 14 amino acids long. V gave up 0 bases and J gave up 0 bases, with 5 bases separating them. Germline assignment: CDR1 SNHLY and CDR2 FYNNEI. The CDR3 DNA follows: TGTGCCAGCAGTGAAGCACAGTACCAAGAGACCCAGTACTTC. As protein: CASSEAQYQETQYF.

The CDR3 bases are TGTGCTAGTGGTATACAGGGGAATGGCTACACCTTC. Translation gives CASGIQGNGYTF. The V call is TRBV12-5, the J call TRBJ1-2; TRBD1 aligns across 7 bases. CDR3 length: 12 residues. V trimming: 5 bases; J trimming: 6 bases; junction bases outside the gene matches: 3. Germline assignment: CDR1 LGHNT and CDR2 FRNRAP. Looking up the rest from reference TRBV12-5 and TRBJ1-2 gives the full variable domain: DARVTQTPRHKVTEMGQEVTMRCQPILGHNTVFWYRQTMMQGLELLAYFRNRAPLDDSGMPKDRFSAEMPDATLATLKIQPSEPRDSAVYFCASGIQGNGYTFGSGTRLTVV.

J is TRBJ1-4 and V is TRBV30, with D possibly TRBD1 on 6 matching bases. V was cut by 0 bases and J by 7 bases, with 12 bases left in between. This CDR3 region has 14 residues. In germline, CDR1 is GTSNPN, CDR2 SVGIG (reference sequence). CDR3 coding DNA: TGTGCCTGGAGTGTACTACAGGGAGGTGAAAAACTGTTTTTT. This gives the protein CAWSVLQGGEKLFF.

This clone occurred a few times. The chain carries TRBV29-1 and TRBJ2-1, with 9 bases matching TRBD1. This CDR3 spans 14 amino acids. V dropped 1 base and J dropped 5; count of bases not matched to a gene: 3. Per the germline V gene, CDR1 is SQVTM and CDR2 is ANQGSEA. CDR3 sequence reads: CSVEVQGAHNEQFF. DNA of the CDR3: TGCAGCGTTGAAGTACAGGGGGCCCACAATGAGCAGTTCTTC.

This rearrangement joins TRBV30 to TRBJ2-3; 9 bases are a match to TRBD1. CDR1 and CDR2 from the germline V gene are GTSNPN and SVGIG (reference sequence). Germline trimming cut 8 bases from V and 5 bases from J; bases unmatched to any gene: 2. The CDR3 spans 11 residues. The CDR3 loop reads CAGTGRDTQYF. The DNA of the CDR3 is TGTGCCGGGACAGGGAGAGATACGCAGTATTTT. The full variable domain, with the rest looked up from reference TRBV30 and TRBJ2-3, is SQTIHQWPATLVQPVGSPLSLECTVEGTSNPNLYWYRQAAGRGLQLLFYSVGIGQISSEVPQNLSASRPQDRQFILSSKKLLLSDSGFYLCAGTGRDTQYFGPGTRLTVL.

This clone was seen a single time. The chain links TRBV30 to TRBJ1-4; the D gene is possibly TRBD1 (6 bases). V lost 3 bases to trimming and J lost 5 bases, with 13 bases between them. From germline, CDR1 is GTSNPN and CDR2 SVGIG (reference sequence). CDR3 length equals 14 residues. CDR3 coding DNA: TGTGCCTGGAGCGGGGACAAAGGAAATGAAAAACTGTTTTTT. Translation: CAWSGDKGNEKLFF.

The rearrangement links TRBV27 to TRBJ2-3; D unresolved. CDR1 and CDR2 (germline): MNHEY, SMNVEV (reference sequence). V lost 6 bases, J lost 6 bases, and 7 bases lay in between. This CDR3 comprises 11 residues. The CDR3: CASSILDTQYF. The CDR3, as DNA: TGTGCCAGCAGCATCCTTGATACGCAGTATTTT.

The chain combines TRBV10-3 with TRBJ1-6; D is undetermined. CDR1 is ENHRY, CDR2 SYGVKD, per germline. This CDR3 comprises 11 residues. Trimming stripped 8 bases from V and 6 bases from J, with 5 bases between. CDR3 sequence (DNA): TGTGCCATCGGGCCTAATTCACCCCTCCACTTT. Amino acid sequence: CAIGPNSPLHF.

This clone was counted only a few times. The chain's CDR3 is CASSPGPPSGGSYNEQFF. In DNA, the CDR3 is TGCGCCAGCAGCCCAGGACCCCCTAGCGGGGGATCCTACAATGAGCAGTTCTTC. The rearrangement uses TRBV4-3 and TRBJ2-1, with TRBD2 matching over 10 bases. Germline CDR1 reads LGHNA; CDR2 reads YSLEER. The CDR3 sequence is 18 residues long. The ends lost 4 bases at V and 1 base at J; junction bases unmatched: 10.

The rearrangement uses TRBV30 and TRBJ1-2; TRBD1 aligns across 7 bases. J was trimmed by 4 bases and V by 6 bases; bases with no gene match: 8. The CDR3 covers 13 residues. Germline values: CDR1 GTSNPN, CDR2 SVGIG (reference sequence). The CDR3 sequence: CACKTGDGYGYTF. CDR3 bases: TGTGCCTGCAAAACAGGGGATGGCTATGGCTACACCTTC.

J is TRBJ1-5 and V is TRBV6-5; 7 bases fit TRBD1. The CDR3 covers 14 residues. Germline V gene sequence: CDR1 MNHEY, CDR2 SVGAGI. V shed 10 bases, J shed 5 bases, and the junction held 11 bases outside the gene matches. The CDR3 sequence is CATAGAGGDQPQHF. The CDR3 DNA reads TGTGCCACCGCAGGGGCAGGGGGGGATCAGCCCCAGCATTTT.

J is TRBJ2-5 and V is TRBV5-1; D might be TRBD1 (5 bases). This CDR3 is built from 15 residues. Germline values: CDR1 SGHRS, CDR2 YFSETQ. Deletions cut 6 bases from V and 4 bases from J, with 19 bases between. The CDR3 region has the DNA TGCGCCAGCACCCTTTTCCCGTCGCAGGGAGAGACCCAGTACTTC. This sequence encodes CASTLFPSQGETQYF.

The sample holds a few counts of this clone. V usage is TRBV27 and J usage is TRBJ2-1; 9 bases line up with TRBD1. This CDR3 comprises 15 residues. Germline CDR1 is MNHEY and CDR2 is SMNVEV (reference sequence). J was trimmed by 7 bases and V by 5 bases; bases with no gene match: 9. CDR3 protein: CASSLPGQGRNEQFF. CDR3 in DNA: TGTGCCAGCAGTCTTCCGGGACAGGGTCGGAATGAGCAGTTCTTC.

The genes are TRBV25-1 and TRBJ2-7; D is uncertain. The CDR3 has 11 amino acids. Germline V gene lookup returns CDR1 MGHDK and CDR2 SYGVNS. The V gene lost 8 bases and the J gene lost 4 bases, with 9 bases spanning the gap. CDR3 amino acids: CASSFLYEQYF. The CDR3, as DNA: TGTGCCAGCTCTTTTTTGTACGAGCAGTACTTC.

This rearrangement joins TRBV2 to TRBJ1-5, with a tentative D call TRBD1 (5 bases). This CDR3 comprises 14 residues. Looked up from germline, CDR1 is SNHLY and CDR2 is FYNNEI. With 3 bases removed from V and 3 bases from J, the gap between germline ends came to 9 bases. CDR3 DNA: TGTGCCAGCAGTGAGGGACCATACAATCAGCCCCAGCATTTT. This encodes CASSEGPYNQPQHF.

The chain carries TRBV2 and TRBJ2-3; D tentatively reads TRBD1 or TRBD2 (6 bases each). The CDR3 loop spans 15 amino acids. V lost 5 bases, J lost 1 base, and 13 bases lay in between. The germline V gene encodes CDR1 SNHLY and CDR2 FYNNEI. CDR3 protein: CASSIEGGGTDTQYF. The CDR3 DNA is TGTGCCAGCAGTATCGAGGGGGGAGGCACAGATACGCAGTATTTT.

The V call is TRBV29-1, the J call TRBJ1-2; D gene unclear. CDR3 size: 13 residues. V gave up 4 bases and J gave up 0 bases, with 9 bases separating them. Germline CDR1 is SQVTM and CDR2 is ANQGSEA. The CDR3 is CSVGSGTNYGYTF. CDR3 DNA sequence: TGCAGCGTTGGTTCGGGGACTAACTATGGCTACACCTTC.

The chain joins TRBV23-1 to TRBJ2-7; 7 bases map to TRBD1. TRBV23-1 is designated an ORF whose function remains uncertain. The V and J ends lost 6 bases and 3 bases, in that order; junction bases with no gene match: 14. The CDR3 consists of 16 residues. The CDR3 loop is CASSPGNRDRVYEQYF. The CDR3 DNA follows: TGCGCCAGCAGCCCGGGCAACCGGGACAGAGTCTACGAGCAGTACTTC.

The chain joins TRBV5-1 to TRBJ2-7, with D perhaps matching TRBD2 (6 bases). CDR1 and CDR2 from the germline V gene are SGHRS and YFSETQ. The CDR3 contains 14 residues. The V and J ends lost 5 bases and 3 bases respectively, with 15 bases between them. CDR3 residues: CASSRGTGDYEQYF. The CDR3 bases are TGCGCCAGCAGTCGCGGGACGGGAGACTACGAGCAGTACTTC.

The gene calls are TRBV18 and TRBJ1-6; D is unresolved. Trimming took 2 bases from V and 10 from J, leaving 9 bases between them. Per germline, CDR1 KGHSH and CDR2 LQKENI. The CDR3 length is 13 residues. The CDR3 nucleotides read TGTGCCAGCTCACCAGGGGTGACGTCACCCCTCCACTTT. Translated: CASSPGVTSPLHF.

The chain is built from TRBV30 and TRBJ1-1; tentative D call: TRBD1 (6 bases). The V gene's germline CDR1 is GTSNPN and CDR2 SVGIG (reference sequence). The V end lost 4 bases, the J end lost 1 base, and 13 bases lay between the germline ends. This CDR3 has 14 residues. CDR3: CAWMQGRGNTEAFF. DNA of the CDR3: TGTGCCTGGATGCAGGGGCGGGGGAACACTGAAGCTTTCTTT.